This entry lists 15 T cell receptor beta chains sequenced from one sample in a study of T cells in Graves' hyperthyroidism and ophthalmopathy. Amplified TCR beta CDR3 regions derived from RNA transcripts. HTBI primers drove first-round RT-PCR of the TCR CDR3. Via MiXCR, TCRdb re-called the multiplex PCR reads, giving one row per CDR3 protein. The sample yields about 740,000 distinct CDR3 sequences, 14% seen once. The sample taken for sequencing was blood. All receptors derive from a woman aged 18-30 years with Graves' hyperthyroidism.

The sample holds many counts of this clonotype. The chain carries TRBV7-8 and TRBJ2-7; 11 nucleotides match TRBD2. The CDR3 is 19 amino acids. CDR1 and CDR2 from the germline V gene are SGHVS and FQNEAQ. V was pared by 4 bases and J by 5 bases, with 19 bases of the junction left unmatched. CDR3: CASSSPFPGLAGRRHEQYF. CDR3 nucleotide sequence: TGTGCCAGCAGCTCTCCCTTCCCCGGACTAGCGGGCCGTAGACACGAGCAGTACTTC.

This clonotype was counted between two and nine times. The V call is TRBV20-1, the J call TRBJ1-5, with D tentatively TRBD1 (5 bases). Trimming took 4 bases from V and 10 from J, leaving 23 bases between them. This CDR3 has 15 amino acids. CDR1 and CDR2 from the germline V gene are DFQATT and SNEGSKA (reference sequence). As DNA, the CDR3 is TGCAGTGCTACGGTCCGGGGGAGGGCTAAGGAACCCCAGCATTTT. Its translation is CSATVRGRAKEPQHF.

The table lists this clonotype with many counts. V is TRBV20-1 and J is TRBJ1-1; TRBD1 aligns across 10 bases. Germline V gives CDR1 DFQATT, CDR2 SNEGSKA (reference sequence). V dropped 2 bases and J dropped 5; count of bases not matched to a gene: 5. This CDR3 spans 14 amino acids. CDR3 in amino acids: CSARPRDRGTEAFF. CDR3 DNA sequence: TGCAGTGCTAGACCCCGGGACAGGGGAACTGAAGCTTTCTTT.

At least ten counts were recorded for this clonotype. The chain combines TRBV20-1 with TRBJ2-7; 7 bases match TRBD1. Germline CDR1 reads DFQATT; CDR2 reads SNEGSKA (reference sequence). J gave up 2 bases and V 4 bases, and 11 bases lay outside the gene matches. The CDR3 is made up of 15 amino acids. Here the CDR3 DNA reads TGCAGTGCTAAAAAGGGGACAGCAAAAGCCTACGAGCAGTACTTC. Translation gives CSAKKGTAKAYEQYF.

J is TRBJ2-5 and V is TRBV7-2; possibly TRBD2 for D (5 bases). Germline CDR1 reads SGHTA; CDR2 reads FQGNSA. The ends were cut back, 5 bases at V and 7 bases at J, with 11 bases in the middle. The CDR3 is 12 residues long. The CDR3 loop reads CASSRLATTQYF. CDR3 DNA sequence: TGTGCCAGCAGCCGGCTAGCAACGACCCAGTACTTC.

V is TRBV6-2 or TRBV6-3 and J is TRBJ1-1; possibly TRBD1 for D (5 bases). The CDR3 sequence is 14 residues long. Trimming removed 7 bases from V and 6 bases from J, with 18 bases in between. Germline V gene data show CDR1 as MNHEY and CDR2 as SVGEGT. The CDR3 sequence is CASIKQVRKSEAFF. CDR3 DNA: TGTGCCAGCATCAAACAGGTCCGAAAGTCTGAAGCTTTCTTT.

This clonotype has a handful of counts. The chain employs TRBV7-8 and TRBJ1-1, with 12 nucleotides matching TRBD1. J was trimmed by 6 bases and V by 5 bases; bases with no gene match: 7. The CDR3 sequence is 15 residues long. Germline V CDR1 and CDR2: SGHVS, FQNEAQ. The CDR3 protein is CASSPRDRGLSEAFF. The CDR3 DNA reads as TGTGCCAGCAGCCCTAGGGACAGGGGGCTGTCTGAAGCTTTCTTT.

J is TRBJ2-2 and V is TRBV29-1; 9 bases line up with TRBD1. Trimming removed 0 bases from V and 7 bases from J; junction bases left unmatched: 3. Per the germline V gene, CDR1 is SQVTM and CDR2 is ANQGSEA. The CDR3 length is 14 residues. CDR3: CSVEDTGGVGELFF. The CDR3 nucleotides read TGCAGCGTTGAAGATACAGGGGGCGTCGGGGAGCTGTTTTTT.

The chain links TRBV6-1 to TRBJ2-7; no firm D call. The length of the CDR3 is 12 residues. Between the trimmed V and J ends, which lost 6 bases and 0 bases, there was a span of 6 bases. CDR1 MNHNS and CDR2 SASEGT come from the germline V gene. The CDR3 spells CASRRHSYEQYF. The CDR3, as DNA: TGTGCCAGCAGGAGGCACTCCTACGAGCAGTACTTC.

This clonotype was recorded many times. The chain combines TRBV15 with TRBJ2-7; TRBD2 is a possible D gene (6 bases). V was shortened by 5 bases and J by 4 bases, with 18 bases between the two germline ends. Germline CDR1 LNHNV, CDR2 YYDKDF (reference sequence). This CDR3 contains 15 residues. The CDR3, as DNA: TGTGCCACCAGCGCATATCGGGAGTCATTGTACGAGCAGTACTTC. This sequence encodes CATSAYRESLYEQYF.

This clonotype was seen at least ten times. The chain joins TRBV18 to TRBJ2-7; unclear D gene. V lost 1 base and J lost 5, with 9 bases in between. The germline V gene has CDR1 KGHSH and CDR2 LQKENI. The CDR3 extends over 13 amino acids. CDR3 residues: CASSPLLKDEQYF. The CDR3 DNA reads TGTGCCAGCTCACCACTGTTGAAAGACGAGCAGTACTTC.

This clonotype was counted many times. The chain uses TRBV20-1 and TRBJ2-7; TRBD2 matches 9 bases. The CDR3 totals 15 residues. Germline-derived CDR1 and CDR2 are DFQATT and SNEGSKA (reference sequence). V was pared by 3 bases and J by 4 bases, with 10 bases of the junction left unmatched. CDR3 sequence reads: CSASPAGGSRYEQYF. The DNA of the CDR3 is TGCAGTGCTAGTCCAGCGGGAGGCAGTAGATACGAGCAGTACTTC.

This clonotype appeared many times. The rearrangement uses TRBV19 and TRBJ2-5; 12 bases align to TRBD2. The junction had 3 bases not matched to a gene; V was cut back by 6 bases and J by 4 bases. The CDR3 runs 14 residues. The germline V gene has CDR1 LNHDA and CDR2 SQIVND (reference sequence). CDR3 bases: TGTGCCAGTAGACTAGCGGGAGGCGTAGAGACCCAGTACTTC. Translated: CASRLAGGVETQYF.

The chain carries TRBV20-1 and TRBJ2-7, with a tentative D call TRBD1 (6 bases). Germline V gene sequence: CDR1 DFQATT, CDR2 SNEGSKA (reference sequence). V shed 5 bases and J shed 0 bases, with 20 bases lying between them. CDR3 length: 16 amino acids. DNA of the CDR3: TGCAGTGCTGGTGAACTACAGGGCTTCAGCTCCTACGAGCAGTACTTC. Its protein product is CSAGELQGFSSYEQYF.

The chain is built from TRBV7-9 and TRBJ1-2; D is ambiguous. Germline V lookup: CDR1 SEHNR, CDR2 FQNEAQ (reference sequence). The CDR3 totals 14 residues. The V and J ends lost 1 base and 3 bases respectively, with 9 bases between them. CDR3 nucleotides: TGTGCCAGCAGCTTAGTAGCAGCTTACTATGGCTACACCTTC. Residues: CASSLVAAYYGYTF.